The 23 T cell receptor beta chains given below trace back to one sample, sequenced in a study of blood T cell repertoires in COVID-19. Clones were read by immunoSEQ multiplex PCR, and TCRdb kept only the in-frame ones, dropping some. Of over 45,000 clones in the sample, more than 60% were seen once. The sequenced material came from peripheral blood. The receptors shown here come from a woman aged 50 to 65 with active or convalescent COVID-19.

This chain links TRBV3-1 (or the pseudogene TRBV3-2) with TRBJ1-5, with TRBD1 as a possible D gene (6 bases). The CDR3 has 15 amino acids. Between the trimmed V and J ends, which lost 3 bases and 3 bases, there was a span of 12 bases. CDR1 LGHDT and CDR2 YNNKEL come from the germline V gene (reference sequence). The chain's CDR3 is CASSQSRGNNQPQHF. DNA of the CDR3: TGTGCCAGCAGCCAGTCAAGGGGGAACAATCAGCCCCAGCATTTT.

This chain links TRBV30 with TRBJ2-3; 7 nucleotides match TRBD2. The junction had 7 bases not matched to a gene; V was cut back by 5 bases and J by 2 bases. The CDR3 loop spans 14 amino acids. The germline gives CDR1 GTSNPN, CDR2 SVGIG (reference sequence). The CDR3 bases are TGTGCCTGGGGTGGGGGGGGAAACACAGATACGCAGTATTTT. This translates into CAWGGGGNTDTQYF.

This chain links TRBV2 with TRBJ2-3; the match to TRBD1 covers 9 bases. Germline V gene data show CDR1 as SNHLY and CDR2 as FYNNEI. The CDR3 sequence is 15 residues long. J was trimmed by 4 bases and V by 4 bases; bases with no gene match: 6. This chain's CDR3 is CASSGGTGLADTQYF. The CDR3 region has the DNA TGTGCCAGCAGTGGCGGGACAGGGTTAGCAGATACGCAGTATTTT.

This clone was observed a few times. J is TRBJ1-2 and V is TRBV11-2; TRBD1 aligns across 8 bases. The CDR3 is made up of 14 amino acids. The V gene end was trimmed by 5 bases and the J gene end by 2 bases; junction bases not matched to a gene: 4. Germline V lookup: CDR1 SGHAT, CDR2 FQNNGV. CDR3 nucleotide sequence: TGTGCCAGCAGCCCAAGACAGGGGAACTATGGCTACACCTTC. It is translated as CASSPRQGNYGYTF.

This clone is a singleton in its sample. The genes are TRBV5-1 and TRBJ2-5; 8 bases map to TRBD2. J lost 4 bases, V lost 4 bases, and 9 bases had no gene match. The CDR3 runs to 15 residues. The germline gives CDR1 SGHRS, CDR2 YFSETQ. This CDR3 reads CASSLVYGRAETQYF. The CDR3 nucleotides read TGCGCCAGCAGCCTGGTATACGGGAGGGCAGAGACCCAGTACTTC.

The table lists this clone with a few counts. The genes are TRBV9 and TRBJ2-1; 9 nucleotides agree with TRBD1. The CDR3 contains 16 residues. The germline V gene has CDR1 SGDLS and CDR2 YYNGEE. The V and J ends lost 2 bases and 5 bases, in that order; junction bases with no gene match: 8. CDR3 loop: CASSVKGTGIHNEQFF. The CDR3 DNA reads TGTGCCAGCAGCGTTAAGGGGACAGGGATTCACAATGAGCAGTTCTTC.

The rearrangement links TRBV6-5 to TRBJ2-7; D perhaps matches TRBD2 (6 bases). The CDR3 is 15 residues long. The V and J ends lost 4 bases and 0 bases respectively, with 13 bases between them. CDR1 is MNHEY, CDR2 SVGAGI, per germline. CDR3 DNA: TGTGCCAGCAGTTGGTACGGGAGTAGCTCCTACGAGCAGTACTTC. This encodes CASSWYGSSSYEQYF.

This chain links TRBV7-8 with TRBJ1-2; 7 positions match TRBD1. The trim removed 5 bases at V and 3 bases at J, leaving 12 bases unmatched. CDR1 and CDR2 (germline): SGHVS, FQNEAQ. CDR3 length: 16 amino acids. The CDR3 region is CASSPPPTGNYYGYTF. CDR3 DNA sequence: TGTGCCAGCAGCCCTCCCCCGACAGGGAATTACTATGGCTACACCTTC.

This chain uses TRBV7-3 with TRBJ2-7, with a tentative D call TRBD1 (6 bases). Germline V lookup: CDR1 SGHTA, CDR2 FQGTGA. Trimming removed 2 bases at V and 3 bases at J, with 11 bases between. The CDR3 sequence is 14 residues long. CDR3 protein: CASSLASGDYEQYF. The CDR3 DNA is TGTGCCAGCAGCTTAGCGTCAGGGGACTACGAGCAGTACTTC.

The chain carries TRBV5-4 and TRBJ1-2; D is ambiguous. The V gene lost 1 base and the J gene lost 7 bases, with 14 bases spanning the gap. Germline lookup yields CDR1 SGHNT and CDR2 YYREEE (reference sequence). The CDR3 runs 14 residues. CDR3 sequence: CASSLWRIFGGYTF. CDR3 DNA sequence: TGTGCCAGCAGCTTGTGGCGGATTTTCGGTGGCTACACCTTC.

J is TRBJ2-7 and V is TRBV21-1; TRBD1, the D gene given by the table, was not confirmed from the DNA. TRBV21-1 is a recognized pseudogene. The CDR3 is 14 residues long. CDR3 DNA: TGTGCCAGCAGCCCAAGGACAGGTTCCTACGAGCAGTACTTC. This translates into CASSPRTGSYEQYF.

The chain uses TRBV5-1 and TRBJ1-2, with 7 bases matching TRBD1. The germline CDR1 and CDR2 sequences are SGHRS and YFSETQ. This CDR3 spans 14 amino acids. Unmatched junction bases numbered 6, after V lost 4 bases and J lost 3 bases. CDR3 region: CASSLRDRDYGYTF. CDR3 sequence (DNA): TGCGCCAGCAGCCTCCGGGACAGAGACTATGGCTACACCTTC.

The chain is built from TRBV5-1 and TRBJ2-1, with 7 positions matching TRBD2. In germline, CDR1 is SGHRS, CDR2 YFSETQ. The trim removed 2 bases at V and 6 bases at J, leaving 11 bases unmatched. The CDR3 is 16 residues long. The CDR3 loop is CASSFADAGDINEQFF. DNA of the CDR3: TGCGCCAGCAGCTTCGCCGACGCGGGAGATATCAATGAGCAGTTCTTC.

The chain recombines TRBV5-1 with TRBJ2-7; TRBD1 agrees at 7 bases. The trim removed 2 bases at V and 5 bases at J, leaving 7 bases unmatched. Germline V gene sequence: CDR1 SGHRS, CDR2 YFSETQ. The CDR3 loop spans 14 amino acids. CDR3 region: CASSFFTGDDEQYF. In DNA form, the CDR3 reads TGCGCCAGCAGCTTCTTTACAGGGGATGACGAGCAGTACTTC.

This clone was seen a handful of times. Here the CDR3 reads CASSGHMNTGELFF. The CDR3 nucleotides are TGTGCCAGCAGTGGACACATGAACACCGGGGAGCTGTTTTTT. The chain combines TRBV6-2 or TRBV6-3 with TRBJ2-2, with TRBD1 as a possible D gene (5 bases). Germline-derived CDR1 and CDR2 are MNHEY and SVGEGT. The CDR3 is 14 amino acids. V dropped 5 bases and J dropped 1 base, with 8 bases sitting between them.

CDR3 sequence: CASSIDHGSPTQYF. DNA of the CDR3: TGTGCCAGTAGTATAGATCATGGCAGTCCGACCCAGTACTTC. The chain recombines TRBV19 with TRBJ2-5; no definite D call. This CDR3 region has 14 residues. Per the germline V gene, CDR1 is LNHDA and CDR2 is SQIVND (reference sequence). The germline V and J ends were trimmed by 0 bases and 7 bases, with 12 bases remaining between them.

The chain has TRBV6-6 and TRBJ1-2; 7 nucleotides align to TRBD1. The CDR3 extends over 15 amino acids. Germline assignment: CDR1 MNHNY and CDR2 SVGAGI (reference sequence). Trimming removed 0 bases from V and 4 bases from J; junction bases left unmatched: 5. The CDR3 loop is CASSYSTGPSYGYTF. The CDR3 DNA reads as TGTGCCAGCAGTTACTCGACAGGGCCTAGCTATGGCTACACCTTC.

The chain couples TRBV24-1 to TRBJ2-3; 10 bases line up with TRBD2. CDR3 length equals 17 residues. The germline gives CDR1 KGHDR, CDR2 SFDVKD. V shed 0 bases, J shed 6 bases, and the junction held 8 bases outside the gene matches. The CDR3 nucleotides read TGTGCCACCAGTGATTTGGGGCTAGCGGGAGTTGGTGATACGCAGTATTTT. It yields the protein CATSDLGLAGVGDTQYF.

In this sample, this clone turned up a few times. The chain has TRBV19 and TRBJ1-4, with TRBD1 matching 9 bases. Germline CDR1 LNHDA, CDR2 SQIVND (reference sequence). CDR3 size: 18 residues. Unmatched junction bases numbered 10, after V lost 5 bases and J lost 0 bases. CDR3 sequence: CASSSIQGARATNEKLFF. Here the CDR3 DNA reads TGTGCCAGTAGTTCGATACAGGGGGCTCGAGCAACTAATGAAAAACTGTTTTTT.

This sequence joins TRBV19 and TRBJ1-2; TRBD1 agrees at 7 bases. The CDR3 sequence is 15 residues long. Trimming took 7 bases from V and 3 from J; bases not matched to a gene: 11. Germline V gene lookup returns CDR1 LNHDA and CDR2 SQIVND (reference sequence). The CDR3 loop is CASTTGGGVDYGYTF. In nucleotides, the CDR3 is TGTGCCAGTACCACGGGAGGGGGCGTAGACTATGGCTACACCTTC.

This rearrangement joins TRBV3-1 (or the pseudogene TRBV3-2) to TRBJ2-3, with TRBD1 matching over 8 bases. The CDR3 spans 14 residues. Germline CDR1 is LGHDT and CDR2 is YNNKEL (reference sequence). The V segment lost 3 bases and the J segment 4 bases; nucleotides outside the gene matches: 3. CDR3 in amino acids: CASSHRQGPDTQYF. The CDR3 DNA follows: TGTGCCAGCAGCCATCGACAGGGGCCAGATACGCAGTATTTT.

The V and J genes are TRBV28 and TRBJ2-7; 11 nucleotides align to TRBD2. Germline V CDR1 and CDR2: MDHEN, SYDVKM. This CDR3 is built from 15 residues. V shed 5 bases and J 5 bases; nucleotides not matched to a gene: 8. Here the CDR3 DNA reads TGTGCCAGCAGTCCTAGACTAGCGGGATACCACGAGCAGTACTTC. It is translated as CASSPRLAGYHEQYF.

This clone was seen a few times. The chain links TRBV15 to TRBJ2-1; 7 bases are a match to TRBD2. The CDR3 is 19 residues long. CDR1 and CDR2 from the germline V gene are LNHNV and YYDKDF (reference sequence). The junction had 17 bases not matched to a gene; V was cut back by 0 bases and J by 6 bases. In DNA form, the CDR3 reads TGTGCCACCAGCAGAGATCCCCTAGTTCCGCGGGGGTTCCTCAATGAGCAGTTCTTC. This gives the protein CATSRDPLVPRGFLNEQFF.